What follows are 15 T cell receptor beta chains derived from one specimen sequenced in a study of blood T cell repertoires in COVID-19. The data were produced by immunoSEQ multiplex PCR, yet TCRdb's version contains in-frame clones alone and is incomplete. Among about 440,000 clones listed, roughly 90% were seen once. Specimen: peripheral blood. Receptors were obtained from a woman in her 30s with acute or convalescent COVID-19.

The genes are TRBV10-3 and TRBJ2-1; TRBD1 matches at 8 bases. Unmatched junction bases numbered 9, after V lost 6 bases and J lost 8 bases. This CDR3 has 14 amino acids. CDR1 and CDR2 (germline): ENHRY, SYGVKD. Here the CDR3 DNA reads TGTGCCATCAGAGAGGACAGGGTAAGGGATGAGCAGTTCTTC. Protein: CAIREDRVRDEQFF.

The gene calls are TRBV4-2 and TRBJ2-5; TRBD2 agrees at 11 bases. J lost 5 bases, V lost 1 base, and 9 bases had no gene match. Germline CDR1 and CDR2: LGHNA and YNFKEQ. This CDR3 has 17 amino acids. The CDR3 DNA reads TGTGCCAGCAGCCAAGGGTTTAGCGGGGGGGCGGCGGAGACCCAGTACTTC. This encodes CASSQGFSGGAAETQYF.

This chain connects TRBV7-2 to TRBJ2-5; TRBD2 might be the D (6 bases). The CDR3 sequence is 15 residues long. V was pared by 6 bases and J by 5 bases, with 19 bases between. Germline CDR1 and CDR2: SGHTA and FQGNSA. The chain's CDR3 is CASRGGYPHAETQYF. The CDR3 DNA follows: TGTGCCAGCAGGGGAGGCTACCCACATGCGGAGACCCAGTACTTC.

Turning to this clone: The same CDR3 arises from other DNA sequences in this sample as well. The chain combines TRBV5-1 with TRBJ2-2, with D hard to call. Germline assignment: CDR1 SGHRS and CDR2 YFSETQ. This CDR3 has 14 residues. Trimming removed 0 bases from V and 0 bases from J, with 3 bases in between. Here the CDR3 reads CASSLAANTGELFF. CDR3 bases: TGCGCCAGCAGCTTGGCCGCGAACACCGGGGAGCTGTTTTTT.

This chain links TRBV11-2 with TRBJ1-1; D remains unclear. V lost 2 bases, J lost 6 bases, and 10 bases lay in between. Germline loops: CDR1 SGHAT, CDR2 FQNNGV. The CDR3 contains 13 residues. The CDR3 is CASSLSRAAEAFF. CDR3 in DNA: TGTGCCAGCAGCTTATCGAGGGCGGCTGAAGCTTTCTTT.

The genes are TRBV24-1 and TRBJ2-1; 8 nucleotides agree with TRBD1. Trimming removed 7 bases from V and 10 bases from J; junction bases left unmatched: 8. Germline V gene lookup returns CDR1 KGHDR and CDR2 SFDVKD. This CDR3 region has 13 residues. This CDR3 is CATRGQGSGEQFF. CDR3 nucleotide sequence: TGTGCCACCAGAGGACAGGGATCTGGCGAGCAGTTCTTC.

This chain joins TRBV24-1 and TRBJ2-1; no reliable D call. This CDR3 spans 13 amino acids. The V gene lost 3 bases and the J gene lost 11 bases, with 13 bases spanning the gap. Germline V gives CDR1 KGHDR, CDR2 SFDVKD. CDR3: CATSDPPSAQQFF. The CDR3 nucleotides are TGTGCCACCAGTGATCCGCCGAGTGCACAGCAGTTCTTC.

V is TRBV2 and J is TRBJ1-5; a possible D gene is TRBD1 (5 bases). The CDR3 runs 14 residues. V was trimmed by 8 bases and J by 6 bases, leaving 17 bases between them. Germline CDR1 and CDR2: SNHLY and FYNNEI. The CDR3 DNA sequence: TGTGCCAGCGTTAAGGGCAGGGAGGGTCAGCCCCAGCATTTT. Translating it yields CASVKGREGQPQHF.

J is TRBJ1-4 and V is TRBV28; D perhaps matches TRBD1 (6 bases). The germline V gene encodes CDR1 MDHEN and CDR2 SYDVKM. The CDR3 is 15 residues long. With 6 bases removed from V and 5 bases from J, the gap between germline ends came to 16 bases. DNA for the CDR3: TGTGCCAGCAGCCCGAGGACAGAAGTAAATGAAAAACTGTTTTTT. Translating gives CASSPRTEVNEKLFF.

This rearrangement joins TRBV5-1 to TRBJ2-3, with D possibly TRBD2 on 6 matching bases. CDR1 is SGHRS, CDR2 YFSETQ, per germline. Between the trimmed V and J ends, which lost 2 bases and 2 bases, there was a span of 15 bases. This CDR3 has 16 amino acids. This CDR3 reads CASSFRTGLNTDTQYF. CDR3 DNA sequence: TGCGCCAGCAGCTTCCGAACGGGACTTAACACAGATACGCAGTATTTT.

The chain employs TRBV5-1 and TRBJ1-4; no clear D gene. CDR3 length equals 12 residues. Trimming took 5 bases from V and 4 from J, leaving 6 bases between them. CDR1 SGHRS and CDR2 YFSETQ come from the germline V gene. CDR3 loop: CASRYSNEKLFF. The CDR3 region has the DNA TGCGCCAGCAGATATAGTAATGAAAAACTGTTTTTT.

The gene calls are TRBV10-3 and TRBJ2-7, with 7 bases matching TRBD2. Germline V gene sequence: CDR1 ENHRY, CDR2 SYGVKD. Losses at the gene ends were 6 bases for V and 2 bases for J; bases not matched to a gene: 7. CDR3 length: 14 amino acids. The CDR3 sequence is CAIRERDTTYEQYF. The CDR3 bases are TGTGCCATCAGAGAGCGGGATACGACCTACGAGCAGTACTTC.

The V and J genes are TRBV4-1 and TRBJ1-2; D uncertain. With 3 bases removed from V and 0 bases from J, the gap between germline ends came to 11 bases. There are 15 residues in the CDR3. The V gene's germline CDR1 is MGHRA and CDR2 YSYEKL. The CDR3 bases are TGCGCCAGCAGCCATAGAGTCACAGCTAACTATGGCTACACCTTC. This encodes CASSHRVTANYGYTF.

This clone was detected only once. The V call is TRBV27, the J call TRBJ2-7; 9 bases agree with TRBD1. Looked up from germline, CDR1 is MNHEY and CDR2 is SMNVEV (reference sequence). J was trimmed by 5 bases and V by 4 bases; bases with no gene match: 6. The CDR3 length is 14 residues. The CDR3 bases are TGTGCCAGCAGTTACGGGACAGGGTTTAACGAGCAGTACTTC. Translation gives CASSYGTGFNEQYF.

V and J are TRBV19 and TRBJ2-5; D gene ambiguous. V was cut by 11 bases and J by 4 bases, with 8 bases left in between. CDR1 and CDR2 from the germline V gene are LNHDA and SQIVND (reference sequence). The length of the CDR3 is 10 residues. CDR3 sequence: CASLGETQYF. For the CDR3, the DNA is TGTGCCTCACTCGGAGAGACCCAGTACTTC.